Listed below are T cell receptor beta chains from one sample, sequenced in a study of T cell changes during pregnancy in multiple sclerosis. The method was immunoSEQ multiplex PCR; TCRdb's version includes in-frame clones alone and lacks a portion of them. The sample consists of tens of thousands of clones, about 92% of them appearing once. The material sequenced was peripheral blood, taken in the second trimester of pregnancy. These receptors all come from a female donor in good health, enrolled as a control in a pregnancy study. Each CDR3 is given with its conserved first and last residue. A D gene is named only where the DNA matches it firmly. The size field is filled for only some rows; it gives once, few, many or a size class.

d_call j_call clone_size v_call cdr3_aa cdr3_nt
TRBD2 TRBJ2-1 - TRBV11-2 CACERSGGIGEQFF TGTGCCTGCGAGCGTAGCGGGGGGATAGGGGAGCAGTTCTTC
- TRBJ2-1 once TRBV7-9 CASSLAHHREGGYNEQFF TGTGCCAGCAGCTTAGCCCACCACAGGGAGGGTGGGTACAATGAGCAGTTCTTC
- TRBJ1-1 - TRBV6-5 CASSYEGNTEAFF TGTGCCAGCAGTTACGAGGGGAACACTGAAGCTTTCTTT
TRBD1 TRBJ2-7 - TRBV7-2 CASSLAGDRGSEQYF TGTGCCAGCAGCTTAGCGGGGGACAGGGGTAGCGAGCAGTACTTC
- TRBJ1-5 - TRBV7-9 CASSLVLLDSIDQPQHF TGTGCCAGCAGCTTAGTTTTATTAGACAGCATAGATCAGCCCCAGCATTTT
TRBD2 TRBJ2-1 - TRBV19 CASSMSRGGGWNEQFF TGTGCCAGTAGTATGAGTCGGGGGGGCGGGTGGAATGAGCAGTTCTTC
- TRBJ1-2 - TRBV7-2 CASSPITGSGYTF TGTGCCAGCAGCCCGATTACAGGGTCGGGCTACACCTTC
- TRBJ1-5 - TRBV29-1 CSVAPSLTGTQHF TGCAGCGTTGCCCCCTCCTTAACCGGGACTCAGCATTTT
- TRBJ1-1 - TRBV28 CASSLSTRSTEAFF TGTGCCAGCAGCCTCTCTACTAGGAGCACTGAAGCTTTCTTT
- TRBJ2-2 - TRBV5-1 CASSRAGGELFF TGCGCCAGCAGCCGGGCGGGCGGGGAGCTGTTTTTT
- TRBJ1-2 - TRBV4-3 CASSQDGTSYGYTF TGCGCCAGCAGCCAAGATGGGACAAGCTATGGCTACACCTTC
- TRBJ1-5 - TRBV4-1 CASSQEARSNQPQHF TGCGCCAGCAGCCAAGAGGCCAGGTCTAATCAGCCCCAGCATTTT
- TRBJ2-6 - TRBV7-2 CASSLVRSSGANVLTF TGTGCCAGCAGCTTAGTGAGGAGTTCTGGGGCCAACGTCCTGACTTTC
TRBD1 TRBJ2-7 - TRBV9 CASSADRGSTYEQYF TGTGCCAGCAGCGCAGACAGGGGAAGTACCTACGAGCAGTACTTC
TRBD1 TRBJ1-1 once TRBV27 CASSPRGQGNTEAFF TGTGCCAGCAGTCCCAGGGGGCAGGGGAACACTGAAGCTTTCTTT
TRBD1 TRBJ1-4 - TRBV28 CASMVGQTTTNEKLFF TGTGCCAGCATGGTGGGACAGACGACAACTAATGAAAAACTGTTTTTT
TRBD1 TRBJ1-1 - TRBV18 CASSRGQGERTEAFF TGTGCCAGCTCACGGGGACAGGGAGAGAGAACTGAAGCTTTCTTT
- TRBJ2-1 - TRBV9 CASSVGGAAYDEQFF TGTGCCAGCAGCGTTGGGGGGGCGGCTTATGATGAGCAGTTCTTC
TRBD2 TRBJ2-3 - TRBV6-4 CASSDSGGSGGTDTQYF TGTGCCAGCAGTGACTCCGGGGGTAGCGGGGGCACAGATACGCAGTATTTT
- TRBJ2-7 - TRBV18 CASSHTGNPTYEQYF TGTGCCAGCTCCCACACAGGGAATCCCACCTACGAGCAGTACTTC
- TRBJ2-1 - TRBV5-1 CASASAGGSYNEQFF TGCGCCAGCGCTTCAGCTGGGGGGTCCTACAATGAGCAGTTCTTC
TRBD2 TRBJ2-2 - TRBV29-1 CSVSRGGRNTGELFF TGCAGCGTCTCCCGGGGGGGAAGGAACACCGGGGAGCTGTTTTTT
- TRBJ2-7 - TRBV10-3 CAISAGESGGRYEQYF TGTGCCATCAGTGCGGGGGAATCCGGGGGTCGGTACGAGCAGTACTTC
TRBD2 TRBJ2-1 - TRBV27 CASRLAGDNEQFF TGTGCCAGCCGACTAGCGGGGGACAATGAGCAGTTCTTC
- TRBJ1-3 - TRBV29-1 CSAFVGNTIYF TGCTCAGCGTTCGTGGGAAACACCATATATTTT
- TRBJ1-2 - TRBV4-1 CASSQGPQAYGYTF TGCGCCAGCAGCCAAGGGCCGCAGGCCTATGGCTACACCTTC
- TRBJ1-2 - TRBV6-5 CASFSPDYGYTF TGTGCCAGTTTCTCCCCGGACTATGGCTACACCTTC
- TRBJ1-5 - TRBV10-3 CAIIPRKLQPQHF TGTGCCATCATACCCAGGAAATTACAGCCCCAGCATTTT
- TRBJ1-2 - TRBV4-3 CASSQEVRTWPNYGYTF TGCGCCAGCAGCCAAGAGGTCCGGACTTGGCCTAACTATGGCTACACCTTC
TRBD2 TRBJ2-1 - TRBV6-4 CASSGRGGYNEQFF TGTGCCAGCTCGGGGCGGGGGGGCTACAATGAGCAGTTCTTC
TRBD1 TRBJ1-6 - TRBV4-1 CASSQRMDRGLSNSPLHF TGCGCCAGCAGCCAAAGGATGGACAGGGGGCTATCGAATTCACCCCTCCACTTT
- TRBJ2-1 once TRBV28 CASSLLGAVEQFF TGTGCCAGCAGTTTACTGGGGGCGGTTGAGCAGTTCTTC
- TRBJ1-6 once TRBV7-9 CASSSDIGGIYNSPLHF TGTGCCAGCAGCTCGGACATCGGGGGGATTTATAATTCACCCCTCCACTTT
- TRBJ2-5 - TRBV7-2 CASSPGRGTGRGGTQYF TGTGCCAGCAGCCCAGGGAGAGGGACGGGCAGGGGTGGGACCCAGTACTTC
- TRBJ2-7 - TRBV29-1 CSPSARTPELTYEQYF TGCAGCCCGAGTGCCCGGACACCCGAGTTGACCTACGAGCAGTACTTC
- TRBJ1-4 - TRBV4-1 CASSQRTDTTNEKLFF TGCGCCAGCAGCCAAAGGACAGACACAACTAATGAAAAACTGTTTTTT
TRBD2 TRBJ2-1 - TRBV28 CASSFGLVAQFF TGTGCCAGCAGTTTCGGACTAGTGGCACAGTTCTTC
- TRBJ1-3 - TRBV2 CASSGVEDTIYF TGTGCCAGCAGTGGGGTCGAGGACACCATATATTTT
- TRBJ2-1 - TRBV5-6 CASSEDSSYNEQFF TGTGCCAGCAGCGAAGACAGCTCCTACAATGAGCAGTTCTTC
- TRBJ1-2 - TRBV2 CASSESPGLPRGYTF TGTGCCAGCAGTGAGAGCCCTGGACTTCCTCGAGGCTACACCTTC
- TRBJ2-6 - TRBV7-2 CASSLRGTPGANVLTF TGTGCCAGCAGCTTAAGGGGAACCCCTGGGGCCAACGTCCTGACTTTC
TRBD1 TRBJ2-4 - TRBV6-6 CASSYEGAAKNIQYF TGTGCCAGCAGTTACGAGGGGGCGGCCAAAAACATTCAGTACTTC
TRBD2 TRBJ2-5 - TRBV19 CASSKRTSGGKTQYF TGTGCCAGTAGTAAGCGGACTAGCGGGGGGAAGACCCAGTACTTC
TRBD1 TRBJ2-5 - TRBV5-1 CASSSPTGGEETQYF TGCGCCAGCAGCTCGCCGACAGGGGGAGAAGAGACCCAGTACTTC
- TRBJ1-6 - TRBV7-2 CASSLTDSPLHF TGTGCCAGCAGCTTAACAGATTCACCCCTCCACTTT
TRBD2 TRBJ2-5 - TRBV30 CAWSSRGKLDF TGTGCCTGGAGTTCGCGGGGGAAACTTGACTTC
- TRBJ2-7 - TRBV7-9 CASSSDYSFSSYEQYF TGTGCCAGCAGCTCAGACTACAGCTTTTCCTCCTACGAGCAGTACTTC
- TRBJ2-1 once TRBV6-1 CASSEPTNEQFF TGTGCCAGCAGTGAACCGACTAATGAGCAGTTCTTC
- TRBJ1-4 - TRBV18 CASSPSFATNEKLFF TGTGCCAGCTCACCAAGCTTTGCAACTAATGAAAAACTGTTTTTT
- TRBJ2-5 - TRBV4-3 CASSQALVGRYQETQYF TGCGCCAGCAGCCAAGCCTTAGTGGGGCGGTACCAAGAGACCCAGTACTTC
- TRBJ2-3 - TRBV5-4 CASSYGGDRGTDTQYF TGTGCCAGCAGCTACGGGGGGGACAGGGGCACAGATACGCAGTATTTT